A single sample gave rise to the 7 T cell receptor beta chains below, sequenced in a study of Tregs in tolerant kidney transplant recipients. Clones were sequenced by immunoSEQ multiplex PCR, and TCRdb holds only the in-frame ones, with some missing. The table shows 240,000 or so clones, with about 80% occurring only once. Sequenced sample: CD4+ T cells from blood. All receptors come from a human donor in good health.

In DNA form, the CDR3 reads TGCGCCAGCAGCCAGAGGACAACCCAAGAGACCCAGTACTTC. It yields the protein CASSQRTTQETQYF. The J gene is TRBJ2-5, the V gene TRBV4-1; D is possibly TRBD1 (5 bases). CDR1 is MGHRA and CDR2 is YSYEKL in the germline V gene. The CDR3 length is 14 residues. With 3 bases removed from V and 1 base from J, the gap between germline ends came to 9 bases.

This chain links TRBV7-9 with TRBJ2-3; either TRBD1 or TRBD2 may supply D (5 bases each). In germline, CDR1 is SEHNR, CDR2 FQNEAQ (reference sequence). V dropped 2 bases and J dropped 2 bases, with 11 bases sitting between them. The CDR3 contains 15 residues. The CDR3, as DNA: TGTGCCAGCAGCTTATTTGCCGGGGCCACAGATACGCAGTATTTT. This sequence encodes CASSLFAGATDTQYF. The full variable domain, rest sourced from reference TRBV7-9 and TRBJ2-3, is DTGVSQNPRHKITKRGQNVTFRCDPISEHNRLYWYRQTLGQGPEFLTYFQNEAQLEKSRLLSDRFSAERPKGSFSTLEIQRTEQGDSAMYLCASSLFAGATDTQYFGPGTRLTVL.

This CDR3 reads CASSPNGQGVNVGEKLFF. In DNA form, the CDR3 reads TGTGCCAGTTCCCCGAACGGACAGGGGGTGAACGTTGGTGAAAAACTGTTTTTT. This chain uses TRBV19 with TRBJ1-4; 10 bases match TRBD1. The CDR3 loop spans 18 amino acids. Germline V gene sequence: CDR1 LNHDA, CDR2 SQIVND (reference sequence). V trimming: 8 bases; J trimming: 7 bases; junction bases outside the gene matches: 19. The variable domain in full, completed from reference TRBV19 and TRBJ1-4, reads DGGITQSPKYLFRKEGQNVTLSCEQNLNHDAMYWYRQDPGQGLRLIYYSQIVNDFQKGDIAEGYSVSREKKESFPLTVTSAQKNPTAFYLCASSPNGQGVNVGEKLFFGSGTQLSVL.

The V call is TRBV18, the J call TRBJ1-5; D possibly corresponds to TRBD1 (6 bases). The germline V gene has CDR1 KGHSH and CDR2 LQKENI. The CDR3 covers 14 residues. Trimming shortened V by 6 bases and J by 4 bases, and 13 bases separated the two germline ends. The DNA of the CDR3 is TGTGCCAGCTCCCGCACAGGGCCTAATCAGCCCCAGCATTTT. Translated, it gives CASSRTGPNQPQHF.

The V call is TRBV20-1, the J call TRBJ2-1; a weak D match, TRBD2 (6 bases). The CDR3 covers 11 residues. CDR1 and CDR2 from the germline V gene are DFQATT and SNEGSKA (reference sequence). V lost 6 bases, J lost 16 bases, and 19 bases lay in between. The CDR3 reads CSALRGTLIFF. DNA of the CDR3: TGCAGTGCCTTGCGGGGAACGTTGATTTTCTTC.

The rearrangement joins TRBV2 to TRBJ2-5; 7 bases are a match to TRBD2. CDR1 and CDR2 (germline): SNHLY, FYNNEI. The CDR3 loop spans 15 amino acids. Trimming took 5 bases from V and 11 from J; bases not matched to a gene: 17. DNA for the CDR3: TGTGCCAGCAGTACCCGGGTTGGAGCGGCGGGAGAGCAGTACTTC. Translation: CASSTRVGAAGEQYF.

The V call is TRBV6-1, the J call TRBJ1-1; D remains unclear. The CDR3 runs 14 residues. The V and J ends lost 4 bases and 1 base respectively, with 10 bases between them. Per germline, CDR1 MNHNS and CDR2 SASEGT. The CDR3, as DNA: TGTGCCAGCAGTGTGGCACAGCCGAACACTGAAGCTTTCTTT. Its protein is CASSVAQPNTEAFF.